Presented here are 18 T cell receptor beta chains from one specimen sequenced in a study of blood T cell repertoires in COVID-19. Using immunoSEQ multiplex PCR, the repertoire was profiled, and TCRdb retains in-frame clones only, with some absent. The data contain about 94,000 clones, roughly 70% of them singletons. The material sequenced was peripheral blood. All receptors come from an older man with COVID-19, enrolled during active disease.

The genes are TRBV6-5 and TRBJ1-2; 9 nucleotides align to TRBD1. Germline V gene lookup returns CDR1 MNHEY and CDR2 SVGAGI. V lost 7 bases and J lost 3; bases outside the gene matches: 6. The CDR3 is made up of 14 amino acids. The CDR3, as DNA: TGTGCCAGCAACGACAGGGGGACAGACTATGGCTACACCTTC. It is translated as CASNDRGTDYGYTF.

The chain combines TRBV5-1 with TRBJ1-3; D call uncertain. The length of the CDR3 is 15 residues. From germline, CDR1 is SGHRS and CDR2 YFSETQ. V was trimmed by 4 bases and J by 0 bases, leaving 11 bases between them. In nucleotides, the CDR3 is TGCGCCAGCAGCCGCGGGGAAACCTCTGGAAACACCATATATTTT. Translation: CASSRGETSGNTIYF. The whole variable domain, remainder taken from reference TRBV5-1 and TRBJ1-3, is KAGVTQTPRYLIKTRGQQVTLSCSPISGHRSVSWYQQTPGQGLQFLFEYFSETQRNKGNFPGRFSGRQFSNSRSEMNVSTLELGDSALYLCASSRGETSGNTIYFGEGSWLTVV.

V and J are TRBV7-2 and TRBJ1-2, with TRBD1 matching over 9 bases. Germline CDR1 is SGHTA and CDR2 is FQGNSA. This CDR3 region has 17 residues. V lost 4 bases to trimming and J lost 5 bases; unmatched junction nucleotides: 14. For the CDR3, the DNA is TGTGCCAGCAGCTACTCCGGGGGTGGGACAGGGTTTTATGGCTACACCTTC. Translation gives CASSYSGGGTGFYGYTF. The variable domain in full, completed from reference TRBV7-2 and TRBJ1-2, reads GAGVSQSPSNKVTEKGKDVELRCDPISGHTALYWYRQSLGQGLEFLIYFQGNSAPDKSGLPSDRFSAERTGGSVSTLTIQRTQQEDSAVYLCASSYSGGGTGFYGYTFGSGTRLTVV.

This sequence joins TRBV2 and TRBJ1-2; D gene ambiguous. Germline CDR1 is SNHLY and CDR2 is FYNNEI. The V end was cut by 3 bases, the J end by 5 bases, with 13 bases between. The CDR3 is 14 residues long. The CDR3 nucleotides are TGTGCCAGCAGTGAGGAGGGAGTCTCTTATGGCTACACCTTC. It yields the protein CASSEEGVSYGYTF.

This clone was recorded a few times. The CDR3 spells CASIRDSLNTEAFF. CDR3 DNA sequence: TGTGCCAGCATTAGGGACAGCTTGAACACTGAAGCTTTCTTT. This rearrangement joins TRBV28 to TRBJ1-1, with TRBD1 matching over 7 bases. The V and J ends lost 7 bases and 0 bases, in that order; junction bases with no gene match: 5. CDR3 length: 14 residues. In germline, CDR1 is MDHEN, CDR2 SYDVKM. Together with reference TRBV28 and TRBJ1-1, the CDR3 gives the full variable domain: DVKVTQSSRYLVKRTGEKVFLECVQDMDHENMFWYRQDPGLGLRLIYFSYDVKMKEKGDIPEGYSVSREKKERFSLILESASTNQTSMYLCASIRDSLNTEAFFGQGTRLTVV.

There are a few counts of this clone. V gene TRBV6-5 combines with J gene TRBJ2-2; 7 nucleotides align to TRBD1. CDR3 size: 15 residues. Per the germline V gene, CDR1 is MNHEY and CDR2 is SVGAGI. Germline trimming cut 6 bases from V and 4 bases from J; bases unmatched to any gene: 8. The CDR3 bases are TGTGCCAGCAGAAGACAGGGCCCATCCACCGGGGAGCTGTTTTTT. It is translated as CASRRQGPSTGELFF.

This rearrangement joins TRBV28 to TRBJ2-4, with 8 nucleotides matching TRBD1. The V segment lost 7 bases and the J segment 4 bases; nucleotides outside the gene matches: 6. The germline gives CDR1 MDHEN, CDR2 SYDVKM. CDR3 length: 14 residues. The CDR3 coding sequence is TGTGCCAGCAAACTTACAGGGGGGAAAAACATTCAGTACTTC. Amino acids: CASKLTGGKNIQYF.

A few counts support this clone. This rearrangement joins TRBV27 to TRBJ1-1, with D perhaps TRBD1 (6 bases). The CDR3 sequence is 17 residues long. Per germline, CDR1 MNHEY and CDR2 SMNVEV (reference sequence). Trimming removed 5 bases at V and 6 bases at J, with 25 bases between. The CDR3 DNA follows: TGTGCCAGCAGTCTAGTGGGAGGGGGGAACAGGGAGGCTGAAGCTTTCTTT. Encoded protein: CASSLVGGGNREAEAFF.

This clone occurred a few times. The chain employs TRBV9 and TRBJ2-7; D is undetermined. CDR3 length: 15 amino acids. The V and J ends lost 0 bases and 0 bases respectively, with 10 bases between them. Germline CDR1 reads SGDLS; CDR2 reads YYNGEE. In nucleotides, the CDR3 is TGTGCCAGCAGCGTAGGCGGTGATCACTCCTACGAGCAGTACTTC. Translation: CASSVGGDHSYEQYF.

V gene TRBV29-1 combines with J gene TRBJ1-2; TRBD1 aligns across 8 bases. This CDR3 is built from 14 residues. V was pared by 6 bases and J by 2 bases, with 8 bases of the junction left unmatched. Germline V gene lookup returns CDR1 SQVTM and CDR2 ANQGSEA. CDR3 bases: TGCAGCGTCGGACAGGGAACGCGAAACTATGGCTACACCTTC. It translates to CSVGQGTRNYGYTF.

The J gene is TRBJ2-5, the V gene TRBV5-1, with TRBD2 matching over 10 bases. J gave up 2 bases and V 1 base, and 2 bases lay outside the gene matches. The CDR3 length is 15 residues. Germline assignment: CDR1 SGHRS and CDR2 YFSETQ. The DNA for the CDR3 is TGCGCCAGCAGCTTGTTGACTAGCGGGCAAGAGACCCAGTACTTC. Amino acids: CASSLLTSGQETQYF.

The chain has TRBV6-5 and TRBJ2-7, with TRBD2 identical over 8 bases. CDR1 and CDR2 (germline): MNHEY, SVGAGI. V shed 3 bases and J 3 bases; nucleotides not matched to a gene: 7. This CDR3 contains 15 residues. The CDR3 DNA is TGTGCCAGCAGTTATCGATTACGGGAGGGCTACGAGCAGTACTTC. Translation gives CASSYRLREGYEQYF.

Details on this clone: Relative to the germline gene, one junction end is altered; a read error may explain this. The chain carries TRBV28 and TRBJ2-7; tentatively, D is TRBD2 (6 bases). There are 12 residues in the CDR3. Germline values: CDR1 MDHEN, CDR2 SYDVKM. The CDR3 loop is CASSLGDSEQNF. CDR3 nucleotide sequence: TGTGCCAGCAGTTTAGGGGACTCGGAGCAGAACTTC.

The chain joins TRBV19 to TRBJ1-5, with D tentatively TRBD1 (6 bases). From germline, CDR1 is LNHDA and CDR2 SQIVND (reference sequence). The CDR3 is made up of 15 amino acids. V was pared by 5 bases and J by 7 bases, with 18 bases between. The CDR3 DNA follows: TGTGCCAGTAGTTTGAGGGACATTCGCGGCCAGCCCCAGCATTTT. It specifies CASSLRDIRGQPQHF.

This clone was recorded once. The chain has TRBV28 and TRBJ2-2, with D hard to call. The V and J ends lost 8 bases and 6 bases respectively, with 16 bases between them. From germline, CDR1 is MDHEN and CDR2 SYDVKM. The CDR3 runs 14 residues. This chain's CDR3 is CASVQTPPPGELFF. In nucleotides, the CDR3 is TGTGCCAGCGTTCAGACTCCCCCCCCCGGGGAGCTGTTTTTT.

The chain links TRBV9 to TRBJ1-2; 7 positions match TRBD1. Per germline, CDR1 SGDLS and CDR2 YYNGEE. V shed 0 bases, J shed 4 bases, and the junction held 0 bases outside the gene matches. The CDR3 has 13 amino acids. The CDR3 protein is CASSVEGAYGYTF. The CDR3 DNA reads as TGTGCCAGCAGCGTAGAGGGGGCCTATGGCTACACCTTC.

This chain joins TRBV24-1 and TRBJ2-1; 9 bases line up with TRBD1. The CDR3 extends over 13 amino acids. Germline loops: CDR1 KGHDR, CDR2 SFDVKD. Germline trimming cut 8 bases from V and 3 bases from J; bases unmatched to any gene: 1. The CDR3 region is CATKGQGYNEQFF. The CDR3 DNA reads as TGTGCCACCAAGGGACAGGGCTACAATGAGCAGTTCTTC.

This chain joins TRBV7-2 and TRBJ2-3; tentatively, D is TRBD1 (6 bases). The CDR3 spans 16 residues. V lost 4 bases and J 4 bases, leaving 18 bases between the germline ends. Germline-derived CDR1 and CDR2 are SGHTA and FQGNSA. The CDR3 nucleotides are TGTGCCAGCAGCTCCCACAGGGTGTTGAGGGCAGATACGCAGTATTTT. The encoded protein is CASSSHRVLRADTQYF.